This TCR beta chain was documented in a study of shared clonotypes between healthy human individuals (dated by TCRdb to the early 2020s). In terms of the full investigation: A couple of women and a few men aged 18 to 49 years were included in the cohort. Per donor, three plates each were used for CD4 naive and CD4 memory, two for CD8 naive, and one for CD8 memory. Blood TCR repertoires of about 5 healthy adults were deeply sequenced to estimate repertoire size and the extent of clonotype sharing between individuals. Libraries were prepared and TCR repertoires were sequenced by different laboratories using diverse techniques, in order to increase sequencing depth and limit assay-specific biases. Each donor's leukapheresis produced roughly between roughly 0.85 and 9.5 billion PBMCs. Here is what the overall study found, with its caveats: Because the study included a small number of donors, the genetic and exposure-history diversity represented was limited. Across a few donors, roughly 5.4% of naive CD4, approximately 3.5% of naive CD8, 2.3% of memory CD4, and under 0.45% of memory CD8 clonotypes were shared. Larger estimated clonotype richness was generally found for naive subsets than for memory subsets. Compared with non-shared clonotypes, the clonotypes found in all four sorted-subset donors had higher generation probabilities. Pairwise subsampling indicated that sequencing depth was expected to affect the degree of clonotype sharing among donors. Sampling was restricted to blood, and TCR repertoires in tissues likely differ from the TCR repertoires found in blood. Even with the large sequencing depth, rarefaction of the sorted-subset datasets indicated that sequencing was incomplete.

Using the deep immunoSEQ assay, multiplex PCR amplified TCR CDR3 regions from genomic DNA. For each cell subset, the extracted genomic DNA was distributed evenly across all wells of several immunoSEQ 96-well plates, and each plate served as one replicate. For sorted subsets, about 200 ng genomic DNA, equal to tens of thousands of T cell genomes, was loaded into each replicate PCR. The purified libraries were quantified using a Qubit 3.0 fluorometer, sized with a Bioanalyzer 2100, and then quantified again using the KAPA Library Quantification kit. Every immunoSEQ 96-well plate was sequenced on a dedicated single-read 150-cycle Illumina NextSeq 550 flow cell. For the original study's pipeline: Because the immunoSEQ output held only junctional sequences and lacked quality scores, the filtering could not match the filtering applied to full-length reads. To assign V/J genes and CDR3, sequences were annotated using PyIR, a Python wrapper for IgBLAST v1.9, with IMGT germline references. Reads were filtered out if the reads had weak V/J assignments (E-value above 1e-6), no CDR3, stop codons, out-of-frame junctions, or ambiguous translated residues. V3J clonotypes were defined by identical inferred V gene, J gene, and CDR3 amino acid sequence. Percentage overlap between repertoires was computed as shared unique clonotypes divided by the size of the smaller repertoire. Repertoire richness was assessed with RTK rarefaction, the Chao1 estimator, and Recon v2.1 estimates of unobserved clonotypes. Generation probabilities were computed with OLGA for all TCRbeta clonotypes obtained by the gDNA method from several donors. The source is immuneACCESS, and TCRdb retained only in-frame sequences with V and J called. Part of the clones is not carried over; for the studies checked, unresolved V genes explain less than half of this, and the remainder is unexplained. Clone size and the V and J calls come from that table; the DNA yielded D and trimming. This sample lists millions of clones; approximately 92% were detected once. The top ten hold over 0.12% of the sample.

This clone was detected only once. It lacks a known antigen. It has no much larger one-base neighbor in the sample; base qualities were not kept. Healthy HIV-negative adults with no recently reported acute infections or vaccinations were included as donors. Every donor was a Caucasian adult residing in Nashville, Tennessee, USA. CD4+ T cells were enriched by magnetic negative selection; naive cells were then positively selected on CD45RA, and the negative fraction formed the memory subset. After blood collection by leukapheresis, PBMCs were isolated using Ficoll-Histopaque density gradient centrifugation and then cryopreserved in the vapor phase of liquid nitrogen. Analytical flow cytometry was used to check the purity and quantity of each magnetically sorted T cell population. Each sorted fraction had its genomic DNA isolated and then quantified by UV absorbance on a Nanodrop 2000c. The sequenced sample was naive CD4+ T cells sorted from blood. Per the publication, the cell subset or site label means: CD45RA+ positively selected. The TCR sequence derives from a man aged 18 to 30 in good health.

The DNA reads as follows: TGTGCCAGCAGTGAACGACGGGGTATCGATGAGCAGTTCTTC. Its translation is CASSERRGIDEQFF. The rearrangement combines TRBV6-1 with TRBJ2-1; matching of 5 bases hints at TRBD2 as the D gene. V loses 2 bases, J loses 8 bases, and the germline ends lie 13 bases apart. From cysteine to phenylalanine, the CDR3 is 14 amino acids long. Only the CDR3 region is kept as DNA, spanning 42 bases read in frame from base 1. The germline V gene supplies CDR1 MNHNS and CDR2 SASEGT.